This T cell receptor (beta chain) emerged from a study of radiation and T cells in renal cell carcinoma (TCRdb year 2020). Background for the entire study: The samples were drawn from a clinical trial, where primary renal cell carcinomas were treated with 15 Gy of stereotactic body radiation therapy and then removed by nephrectomy 4 weeks afterward. In the 45 to 65 samples combined, roughly 4.4 million unique CDR3 nucleotide sequences were found, encoding approximately 2,800,000 unique CDR3 amino acid sequences. A total of fewer than 55 samples underwent TCR beta sequencing, made up of approximately 26 tumors and about 27 peripheral blood samples. The investigation overall reported the following: Tracking of blood repertoire dynamics stopped at about 4 weeks after treatment, with no follow-up past that point. Because no pretreatment tumor biopsies were available, whether clonotypes were present in the tumor at baseline could not be determined. Top tumor clonotypes rose in blood from baseline to 2 weeks post-radiation, then contracted by 4 weeks, suggesting transient expansion of tumor-resident clones. With a single-armed trial design, the study had no way to address how radiation dose or scheduling affects the TCR repertoire.

As for this clone: Its antigen is still unknown. No much larger clone is present one base from it, and per-base qualities are unavailable.

The intended sense of this specimen's time point label: baseline pretreatment blood. The sample's treatment or condition label is to be understood as: 15 Gy SBRT to primary tumor, nephrectomy 4 weeks later. To follow tumor-enriched clonotypes, serial peripheral blood was collected from radiation-treated patients at baseline and at 2 weeks and 4 weeks after SBRT. Every patient had renal cell carcinoma of clear cell pathology. The QIAamp DNA Blood Mini Kit (Qiagen) was used to prepare genomic DNA for TCR sequencing. The analyses included only samples that passed all quality control checks. TCR beta libraries were generated from genomic DNA with the immunoSEQ kit, following the manufacturer's recommendations. Library preparation used a first multiplex PCR with proprietary primers, then a second PCR adding unique barcodes, with bead cleanups after each round. A positive control reaction and a negative control reaction, both provided in the kit, were run with every batch of samples. The final libraries were assessed on an Agilent 4200 TapeStation D1000 ScreenTape, pooled by volume, and quantified by qPCR. Sequencing was performed on an Illumina NextSeq500 using a MidOutput 150-cycle cartridge, with 156 Read1 cycles, 15 Index1 cycles, and the kit custom primers. The pooled library was loaded at 1.0 pM, and around 20% PhiX control was spiked in. The source study handled its data this way. Vendor-processed data were analyzed in R, with a clonotype defined as all T cells sharing the same CDR3 nucleotide sequence. In the clone abundance analyses, frequencies were normalized to the 10,000 most abundant clones in each sample. Public T cell clones, which averaged fewer than five per sample, were excluded before analysis. Tumor-enriched and baseline blood-enriched clonotypes were defined by at least a 32-fold difference in abundance between compartments. Clonotypes expanded or contracted between blood time points were identified with a beta-binomial differential abundance model. The Baroni-Urbani and Buser coefficient was used to measure tumor-blood repertoire similarity, and groups were compared with two-tailed Wilcoxon tests in R. TCRdb limited this immuneACCESS table to in-frame rearrangements with V and J called. A share of clones is missing; checked studies link under half to unresolved V genes, and the rest is unexplained. Clone size and V and J calls were adopted from that table, with D and trimming inferred from the DNA. This sample lists about 140,000 clones; over 65% were detected once. Clones ranked in the top ten supply under 25% of the sample.

Germline trimming: 5 bases from V, 5 bases from J; junction bases outside gene matches: 7. The CDR3 contains 15 residues, cysteine and phenylalanine counted. Just CDR3 DNA is preserved here, 45 bases in frame from base 1. The germline V gene (reference sequence) specifies SGHNT as CDR1 and YYREEE as CDR2. The sequenced sample was blood, obtained from a patient whose treatment included radiotherapy and nephrectomy. The clonotype comes from a woman aged 45-65 years with renal cell carcinoma. The rearrangement joined TRBV5-4 to TRBJ1-5, with TRBD1 identical over 10 junction bases. The CDR3 amino acid sequence is: CASSSDRGTYQPQHF. The DNA sequence is as follows: TGTGCCAGCAGTTCGGACAGGGGGACGTATCAGCCCCAGCATTTT.